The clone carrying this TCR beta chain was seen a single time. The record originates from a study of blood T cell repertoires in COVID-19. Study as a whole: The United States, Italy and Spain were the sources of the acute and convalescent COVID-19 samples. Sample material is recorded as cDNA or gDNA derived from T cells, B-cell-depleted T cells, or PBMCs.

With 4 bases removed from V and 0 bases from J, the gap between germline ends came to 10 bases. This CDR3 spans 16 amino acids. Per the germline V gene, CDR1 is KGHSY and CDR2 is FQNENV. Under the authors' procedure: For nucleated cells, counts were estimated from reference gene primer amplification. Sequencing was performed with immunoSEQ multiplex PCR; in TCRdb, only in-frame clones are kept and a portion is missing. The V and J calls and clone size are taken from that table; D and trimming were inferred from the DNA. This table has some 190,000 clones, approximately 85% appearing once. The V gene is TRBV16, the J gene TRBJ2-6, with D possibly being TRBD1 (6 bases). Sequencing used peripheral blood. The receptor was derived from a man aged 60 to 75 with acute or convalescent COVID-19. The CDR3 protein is CASSLDRSSGANVLTF. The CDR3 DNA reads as TGTGCCAGCAGCCTAGACAGGAGCTCTGGGGCCAACGTCCTGACTTTC.